Each of the 17 T cell receptor beta chains below was sequenced from the same sample in a study of shared clonotypes between healthy human individuals. CD45RO-negative, CCR7-positively selected cells formed the naive CD8 fraction, excluding terminally differentiated effector memory CD45RA+ cells. TCRdb's copy holds only in-frame clones and misses some; the assay was immunoSEQ multiplex PCR. The sample carries millions of clones, about 94% recorded once. Source material: naive CD8+ T cells sorted from blood. The receptors shown here come from a man in his late teens or twenties in good health.

The chain carries TRBV4-1 and TRBJ2-2; 9 positions match TRBD2. With 2 bases clipped from V and 4 bases from J, the junction kept 5 bases outside the gene matches. Germline-derived CDR1 and CDR2 are MGHRA and YSYEKL. This CDR3 is built from 16 residues. CDR3 sequence: CASSQLRGGSTGELFF. DNA for the CDR3: TGCGCCAGCAGCCAACTGCGGGGGGGCTCCACCGGGGAGCTGTTTTTT.

With regard to this clone: Other DNA sequences in this specimen translate into the identical CDR3. This sequence joins TRBV5-1 and TRBJ2-5, with D tentatively TRBD1 (5 bases). Trimming left V 1 base short and J 5 bases short, with 9 bases between. CDR3 size: 13 residues. In germline, CDR1 is SGHRS, CDR2 YFSETQ. CDR3 region: CASSLWGGETQYF. CDR3 DNA sequence: TGCGCCAGCAGCTTGTGGGGCGGCGAGACCCAGTACTTC.

The gene calls are TRBV2 and TRBJ2-3; TRBD2 agrees at 10 bases. J gave up 2 bases and V 1 base, and 3 bases lay outside the gene matches. This CDR3 comprises 16 residues. CDR1 SNHLY and CDR2 FYNNEI come from the germline V gene. CDR3 in DNA: TGTGCCAGCAGTGAAGACAGCGGGGGGGCCACAGATACGCAGTATTTT. Translating it yields CASSEDSGGATDTQYF. The full variable domain, rest sourced from reference TRBV2 and TRBJ2-3, is EPEVTQTPSHQVTQMGQEVILRCVPISNHLYFYWYRQILGQKVEFLVSFYNNEISEKSEIFDDQFSVERPDGSNFTLKIRSTKLEDSAMYFCASSEDSGGATDTQYFGPGTRLTVL.

The DNA of the CDR3 is TGTGCCAGCAGCCACGGGACTAGCGGGGCCACAGATACGCAGTATTTT. It encodes CASSHGTSGATDTQYF. V is TRBV7-8 and J is TRBJ2-3; TRBD2 aligns across 13 bases. Trimming removed 5 bases from V and 2 bases from J; junction bases left unmatched: 4. The CDR3 totals 16 residues. Per the germline V gene, CDR1 is SGHVS and CDR2 is FQNEAQ.

Worth noting for this clone: In the same sample, other DNA sequences code for this CDR3. This chain connects TRBV27 to TRBJ2-7; D is perhaps TRBD2 (6 bases). Germline assignment: CDR1 MNHEY and CDR2 SMNVEV (reference sequence). Between the trimmed V and J ends, which lost 5 bases and 0 bases, there was a span of 8 bases. The CDR3 is made up of 13 amino acids. CDR3: CASSHGGSYEQYF. In nucleotides, the CDR3 is TGTGCCAGCAGTCACGGGGGCTCCTACGAGCAGTACTTC.

This sequence joins TRBV4-1 and TRBJ1-4; TRBD1 agrees at 9 bases. This CDR3 comprises 15 residues. V trimming: 2 bases; J trimming: 5 bases; junction bases outside the gene matches: 3. Germline values: CDR1 MGHRA, CDR2 YSYEKL. CDR3 region: CASSQNRGRNEKLFF. The CDR3 region has the DNA TGCGCCAGCAGCCAAAACAGGGGGCGGAATGAAAAACTGTTTTTT.

V and J are TRBV7-2 and TRBJ1-6; D call uncertain. CDR3 length: 15 amino acids. The ends were cut back, 2 bases at V and 8 bases at J, with 13 bases in the middle. The germline V gene encodes CDR1 SGHTA and CDR2 FQGNSA. The CDR3 is CASSLNPRVDSPLHF. The CDR3 coding sequence is TGTGCCAGCAGCTTAAATCCGAGGGTAGATTCACCCCTCCACTTT.

CDR3 nucleotides: TGTGCCAGCAGCGAAATAGCCGGGACAGTCTATGGCTACACCTTC. Encoded protein: CASSEIAGTVYGYTF. The gene calls are TRBV9 and TRBJ1-2, with 7 bases fitting TRBD1. CDR3 length: 15 residues. Looked up from germline, CDR1 is SGDLS and CDR2 is YYNGEE. With 3 bases clipped from V and 4 bases from J, the junction kept 9 bases outside the gene matches.

The chain uses TRBV4-3 and TRBJ2-7, with D perhaps TRBD2 (6 bases). From germline, CDR1 is LGHNA and CDR2 YSLEER. The ends were cut back, 0 bases at V and 0 bases at J, with 12 bases in the middle. The CDR3 is made up of 16 amino acids. CDR3: CASSQEGGESSYEQYF. The CDR3 DNA is TGCGCCAGCAGCCAAGAGGGGGGAGAAAGCTCCTACGAGCAGTACTTC.

With respect to this clone: The same CDR3 arises from other DNA sequences in this sample as well. This rearrangement joins TRBV6-5 to TRBJ2-1; maybe TRBD2 (6 bases). CDR1 is MNHEY and CDR2 is SVGAGI in the germline V gene. V lost 2 bases and J lost 2, with 10 bases in between. The CDR3 is made up of 15 amino acids. Written as DNA, the CDR3 is TGTGCCAGCAGTTACGGTAGCGGAGCCTACAATGAGCAGTTCTTC. Translated: CASSYGSGAYNEQFF.

The chain couples TRBV2 to TRBJ1-1; D remains ambiguous. Germline assignment: CDR1 SNHLY and CDR2 FYNNEI. V was trimmed by 3 bases and J by 0 bases, leaving 17 bases between them. This CDR3 comprises 17 residues. CDR3 residues: CASSEDPGYEVNTEAFF. Here the CDR3 DNA reads TGTGCCAGCAGTGAGGATCCCGGCTATGAAGTGAACACTGAAGCTTTCTTT.

The chain joins TRBV6-6 to TRBJ1-6, with D uncertain. The V end was cut by 2 bases, the J end by 13 bases, with 9 bases between. Germline-derived CDR1 and CDR2 are MNHNY and SVGAGI (reference sequence). The CDR3 covers 12 residues. In DNA form, the CDR3 reads TGTGCCAGCAGTTACGATTGGGATCCCCTCCACTTT. Protein sequence: CASSYDWDPLHF.

This chain joins TRBV7-9 and TRBJ2-5; a weak D match, TRBD1 (5 bases). This CDR3 has 14 amino acids. V lost 1 base, J lost 2 bases, and 8 bases lay in between. Germline CDR1 is SEHNR and CDR2 is FQNEAQ (reference sequence). CDR3 nucleotides: TGTGCCAGCAGCTTAGAGGACACTCAAGAGACCCAGTACTTC. Its protein is CASSLEDTQETQYF.

CDR3 nucleotide sequence: TGTGCCAGCAGCATCCACCAGGGCAATGAGCAGTTCTTC. This gives the protein CASSIHQGNEQFF. V and J are TRBV13 and TRBJ2-1; D perhaps matches TRBD1 (5 bases). V was shortened by 5 bases and J by 6 bases, with 11 bases between the two germline ends. The CDR3 sequence is 13 residues long. Germline V gene data show CDR1 as PRHDT and CDR2 as FYEKMQ (reference sequence). The full variable domain, rest sourced from reference TRBV13 and TRBJ2-1, is AAGVIQSPRHLIKEKRETATLKCYPIPRHDTVYWYQQGPGQDPQFLISFYEKMQSDKGSIPDRFSAQQFSDYHSELNMSSLELGDSALYFCASSIHQGNEQFFGPGTRLTVL.

The rearrangement joins TRBV28 to TRBJ1-1; TRBD1 is a possible D gene (5 bases). This CDR3 region has 14 residues. CDR1 and CDR2 from the germline V gene are MDHEN and SYDVKM. V lost 6 bases to trimming and J lost 3 bases, with 14 bases between them. The CDR3 loop reads CASRGTLGDTEAFF. CDR3 sequence (DNA): TGTGCCAGCAGGGGGACTCTGGGGGACACTGAAGCTTTCTTT.

The rearrangement uses TRBV30 and TRBJ1-5; unclear D gene. V lost 0 bases and J lost 0, with 12 bases in between. Germline-derived CDR1 and CDR2 are GTSNPN and SVGIG (reference sequence). The CDR3 consists of 16 residues. The CDR3 DNA reads TGTGCCTGGAGTGTTGGTATACGGGATAGCAATCAGCCCCAGCATTTT. It yields the protein CAWSVGIRDSNQPQHF.

The V gene is TRBV4-3, the J gene TRBJ2-5; 7 bases map to TRBD2. The CDR3 is 16 residues long. V dropped 0 bases and J dropped 3; count of bases not matched to a gene: 7. The V gene's germline CDR1 is LGHNA and CDR2 YSLEER. CDR3 in DNA: TGCGCCAGCAGCCAAGATTGGGCGGGAGAAGAAGAGACCCAGTACTTC. Its translation is CASSQDWAGEEETQYF.